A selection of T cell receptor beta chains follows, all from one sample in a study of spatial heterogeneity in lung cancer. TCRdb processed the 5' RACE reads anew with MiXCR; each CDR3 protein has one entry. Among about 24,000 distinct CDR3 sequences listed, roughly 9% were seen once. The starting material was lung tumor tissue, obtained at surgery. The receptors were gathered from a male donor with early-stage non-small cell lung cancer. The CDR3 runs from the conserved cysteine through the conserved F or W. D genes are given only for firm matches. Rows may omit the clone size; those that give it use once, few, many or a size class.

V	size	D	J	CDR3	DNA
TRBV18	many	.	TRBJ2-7	CASSSGDYEQYF	TGTGCCAGCTCATCCGGGGACTACGAGCAGTACTTC
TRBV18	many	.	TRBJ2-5	CASSQVSGRGSFHETQYF	TGTGCCAGCTCACAAGTCTCCGGGAGAGGGAGTTTCCACGAGACCCAGTACTTC
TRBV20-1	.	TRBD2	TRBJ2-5	CSARATSGRGETQYF	TGCAGTGCTAGAGCAACGTCGGGGAGGGGAGAGACCCAGTACTTC
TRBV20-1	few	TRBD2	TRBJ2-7	CSARDSGLAGDHYSYEQYF	TGCAGTGCACGAGATTCGGGACTAGCGGGGGACCATTACTCCTACGAGCAGTACTTC
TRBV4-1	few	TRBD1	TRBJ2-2	CASSPGTGPNTGELFF	TGCGCCAGCAGCCCCGGGACAGGGCCGAACACCGGGGAGCTGTTTTTT
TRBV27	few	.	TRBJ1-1	CASKRGGWTEAFF	TGTGCCAGCAAGAGGGGGGGCTGGACTGAAGCTTTCTTT
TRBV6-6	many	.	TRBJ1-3	CASSRAGNTIYF	TGTGCCAGCAGCCGCGCTGGAAACACCATATATTTT
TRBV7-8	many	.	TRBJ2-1	CASSPRTSGGDEQFF	TGTGCCAGCAGCCCGCGCACTAGTGGTGGCGATGAGCAGTTCTTC
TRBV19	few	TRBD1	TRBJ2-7	CASSAGQGYEQYF	TGTGCCAGTAGTGCTGGACAGGGTTACGAGCAGTACTTC
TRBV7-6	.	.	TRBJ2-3	CASSRFGAGGTDTQYF	TGTGCCAGCAGCCGTTTTGGGGCGGGCGGCACAGATACGCAGTATTTT
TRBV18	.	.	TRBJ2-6	CASSPRAMEISGANVLTF	TGTGCCAGCTCACCGCGGGCCATGGAGATCTCTGGGGCCAACGTCCTGACTTTC
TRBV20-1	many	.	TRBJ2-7	CSAREGNYEQYF	TGCAGTGCTAGAGAGGGGAACTACGAGCAGTACTTC
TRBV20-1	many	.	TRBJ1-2	CSANEGLHYGYTF	TGCAGTGCTAACGAGGGTCTGCACTATGGCTACACCTTC
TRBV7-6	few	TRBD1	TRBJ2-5	CASSFTGDGETQYF	TGTGCCAGCAGCTTCACAGGGGACGGAGAGACCCAGTACTTC
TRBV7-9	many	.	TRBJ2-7	CASSLGTAGHEQYF	TGTGCCAGCAGCTTGGGGACAGCGGGCCACGAGCAGTACTTC
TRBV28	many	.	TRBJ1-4	CASREGGPAEKLFF	TGTGCCAGCAGGGAGGGAGGGCCGGCCGAAAAACTGTTTTTT
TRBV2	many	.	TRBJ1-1	CASYGEGARTEAFF	TGTGCCAGCTATGGTGAAGGGGCTAGGACTGAAGCTTTCTTT
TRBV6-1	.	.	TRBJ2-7	CASSEYSRQGLDEQYF	TGTGCCAGCAGTGAATATAGTCGACAGGGACTAGACGAGCAGTACTTC
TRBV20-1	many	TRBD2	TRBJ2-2	CSASRTSGSTGELFF	TGCAGTGCCAGCAGGACTAGCGGGTCCACCGGGGAGCTGTTTTTT
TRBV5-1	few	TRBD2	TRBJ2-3	CASSLGHREVDTQYF	TGCGCCAGCAGCTTGGGACATCGGGAGGTAGATACGCAGTATTTT
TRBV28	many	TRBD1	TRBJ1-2	CASSSQGAEDYGYTF	TGTGCCAGCAGTTCGCAGGGGGCCGAGGACTATGGCTACACCTTC
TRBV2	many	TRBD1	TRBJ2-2	CASSDLRTGDTGELFF	TGTGCCAGCAGTGACTTACGGACAGGAGACACCGGGGAGCTGTTTTTT
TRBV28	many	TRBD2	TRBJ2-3	CASTFMRGGSGSLDTQYF	TGTGCCAGCACCTTCATGCGAGGGGGTAGCGGGAGTCTGGATACGCAGTATTTT
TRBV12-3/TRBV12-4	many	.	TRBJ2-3	CASSFRAPSTDTQYF	TGTGCCAGCAGTTTTCGGGCACCTAGCACAGATACGCAGTATTTT
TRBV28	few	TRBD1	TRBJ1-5	CASSGTGGSQPQHF	TGTGCCAGCTCGGGGACAGGGGGCAGTCAGCCCCAGCATTTT
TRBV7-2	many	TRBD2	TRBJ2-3	CASSLLAGGPEDTQYF	TGTGCCAGCAGCTTACTAGCGGGAGGGCCCGAAGATACGCAGTATTTT
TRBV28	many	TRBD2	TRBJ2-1	CASSPGRGRSSYNEQFF	TGTGCCAGCAGTCCAGGACGCGGGAGGAGCTCCTACAATGAGCAGTTCTTC
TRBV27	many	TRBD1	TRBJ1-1	CASSSGGHLNTEAFF	TGTGCCAGCAGTTCAGGGGGGCACCTGAACACTGAAGCTTTCTTT
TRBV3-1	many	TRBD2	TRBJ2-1	CASKGEGGTSGKNEQFF	TGTGCCAGCAAGGGGGAAGGGGGGACTAGCGGGAAGAATGAGCAGTTCTTC
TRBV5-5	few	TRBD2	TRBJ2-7	CASSLRTRAGTYEQYF	TGTGCCAGCAGCTTGAGGACGCGAGCGGGAACCTACGAGCAGTACTTC
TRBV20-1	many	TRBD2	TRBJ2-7	CSAVRSGRTYEQYF	TGCAGTGCTGTTCGAAGCGGGAGAACCTACGAGCAGTACTTC
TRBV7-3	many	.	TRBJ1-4	CASSPKEKLFF	TGTGCCAGCAGCCCTAAGGAAAAACTGTTTTTT
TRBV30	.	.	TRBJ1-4	CAWSEPGRDEKLFF	TGTGCCTGGAGTGAACCAGGGCGGGATGAAAAACTGTTTTTT
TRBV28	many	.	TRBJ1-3	CASSPTVSGNTIYF	TGTGCCAGCAGTCCGACAGTCTCTGGAAACACCATATATTTT
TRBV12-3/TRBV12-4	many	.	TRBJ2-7	CASSSLAYEQYF	TGTGCCAGCAGTTCACTAGCCTACGAGCAGTACTTC
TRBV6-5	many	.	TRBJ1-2	CASSSGRSLYGYTF	TGTGCCAGCAGTTCGGGACGTTCCCTATATGGCTACACCTTC
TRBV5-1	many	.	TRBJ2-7	CASSLGPSPDYEQYF	TGCGCCAGCAGCTTGGGACCCTCTCCCGACTACGAGCAGTACTTC